This T cell receptor (beta chain) was captured in a study of beta chain features in type 1 diabetes. With regard to this clone: The antigen is unknown.

The study reverse transcribed the entire isolated RNA, so it sequenced expressed TCRB transcripts. Profiling relied on immunoSEQ multiplex PCR, and the TCRdb table lists in-frame clones only, not all of them. The sample comprises about 250,000 clones, roughly a tenth of which are singletons, and approximately 0.015% rests with the top ten. There are 14 residues in the CDR3. The ends lost 3 bases at V and 10 bases at J; junction bases unmatched: 4. Germline CDR1 is MRHNA and CDR2 is SNTAGT. Study conclusions and caveats: The naive, central memory and Treg TCRB repertoires of patients appeared to be more similar to one another than those of healthy donors. The cDNA sequencing approach could over-represent high-TCR-expressing cells. Within each of all four CD4+ subsets, Type 1 diabetes patients had TCRB CDR3s that were moderately but significantly shorter.

Central memory, naive, regulatory and stem cell-like memory CD4+ cells were sorted by CD45RO/CCR7/CD25/CD127/CD95/CD27. V gene TRBV6-4 combines with J gene TRBJ2-1; 12 nucleotides match TRBD2. This TCR derives from a man younger than 45 with type 1 diabetes. The sample comprised naive CD4+ T cells from blood. CDR3 sequence reads: CASSELAGGGEQFF. The CDR3 DNA reads as TGTGCCAGCAGTGAACTAGCGGGGGGCGGAGAGCAGTTCTTC.